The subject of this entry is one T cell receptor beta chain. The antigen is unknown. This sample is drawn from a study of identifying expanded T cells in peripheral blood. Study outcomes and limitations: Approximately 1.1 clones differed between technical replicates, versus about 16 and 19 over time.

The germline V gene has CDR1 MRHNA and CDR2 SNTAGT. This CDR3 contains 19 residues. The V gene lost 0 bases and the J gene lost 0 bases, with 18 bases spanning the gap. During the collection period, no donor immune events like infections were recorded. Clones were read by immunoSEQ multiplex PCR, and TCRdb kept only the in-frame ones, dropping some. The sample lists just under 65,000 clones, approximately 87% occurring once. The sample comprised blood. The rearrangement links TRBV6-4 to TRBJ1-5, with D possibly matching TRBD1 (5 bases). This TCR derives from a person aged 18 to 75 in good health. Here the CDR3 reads CASSDSIRGGVPSNQPQHF. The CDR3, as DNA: TGTGCCAGCAGTGACTCGATTCGGGGAGGGGTACCTAGCAATCAGCCCCAGCATTTT.